This TCR beta chain stems from a study of cytomegalovirus exposure and HLA in healthy donors. Germline V gene data show CDR1 as SGHRS and CDR2 as YFSETQ. CDR3 length: 14 residues. Between the trimmed V and J ends, which lost 4 bases and 1 base, there was a span of 11 bases. This clone was picked up one time. Antigen: not known. PCR amplification relied on 60 Vbeta primers (plus 13 Jbeta primers). Repertoires were generated with immunoSEQ multiplex PCR, while TCRdb's copy carries only in-frame clones and drops some. The top ten clones hold 2% to 2.5% of a sample with 120,000 to 150,000 clones, around 72% of them seen once. The study, taken as a whole, reports: Equally common other TCR beta chains were less clonally expanded than HLA-associated ones, a later analysis found. As a later analysis showed, a missense DCLRE1C variant was linked to trimming of TCR beta V- and J-genes. Most subjects' HLA-A and HLA-B alleles were reportedly predicted from TCR beta sequences. Listed as cytomegalovirus-associated were 150 or so TCR beta chains.

This chain uses TRBV5-1 with TRBJ1-2; perhaps TRBD1 as D (6 bases). Sequenced sample: PBMCs. This receptor was obtained from a man aged 35 to 55 in good health and CMV-seronegative. CDR3 coding DNA: TGCGCCAGCAGCGAACAGGGATTTAACTATGGCTACACCTTC. Translating gives CASSEQGFNYGYTF.